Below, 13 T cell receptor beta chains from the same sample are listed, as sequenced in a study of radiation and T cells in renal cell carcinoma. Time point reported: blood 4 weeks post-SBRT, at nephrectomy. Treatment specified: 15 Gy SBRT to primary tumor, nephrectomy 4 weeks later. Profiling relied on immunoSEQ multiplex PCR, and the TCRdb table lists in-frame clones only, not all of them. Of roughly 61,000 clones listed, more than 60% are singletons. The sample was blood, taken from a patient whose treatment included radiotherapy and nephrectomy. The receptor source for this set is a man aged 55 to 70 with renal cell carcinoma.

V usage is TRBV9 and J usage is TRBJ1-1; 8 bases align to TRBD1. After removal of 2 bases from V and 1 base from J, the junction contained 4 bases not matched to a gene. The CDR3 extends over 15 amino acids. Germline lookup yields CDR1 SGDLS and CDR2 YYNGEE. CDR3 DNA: TGTGCCAGCAGCGTCCAGGGGGCCGCGAACACTGAAGCTTTCTTT. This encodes CASSVQGAANTEAFF.

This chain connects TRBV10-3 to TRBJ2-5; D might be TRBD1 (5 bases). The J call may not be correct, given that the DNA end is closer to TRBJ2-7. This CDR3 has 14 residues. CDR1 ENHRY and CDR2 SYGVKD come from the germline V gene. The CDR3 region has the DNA TGTGCCACAGGGAACACTGGAAGTACCTACGAGCAGTACTTC. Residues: CATGNTGSTYEQYF.

The CDR3 is CASSVVGGPRFF. DNA for the CDR3: TGTGCCAGCAGCGTTGTGGGAGGGCCTCGGTTCTTC. The rearrangement uses TRBV9 and TRBJ2-1; 7 bases fit TRBD2. Germline CDR1 SGDLS, CDR2 YYNGEE. The CDR3 length is 12 residues. V gave up 2 bases and J gave up 15 bases; unmatched junction bases: 8. Together with reference TRBV9 and TRBJ2-1, the CDR3 gives the full variable domain: DSGVTQTPKHLITATGQRVTLRCSPRSGDLSVYWYQQSLDQGLQFLIQYYNGEERAKGNILERFSAQQFPDLHSELNLSSLELGDSALYFCASSVVGGPRFFGPGTRLTVL.

The CDR3 nucleotides are TGCAGCGTTGTAGGCCCGTCTCGGACCGGGGAGCTGTTTTTT. Protein sequence: CSVVGPSRTGELFF. The V gene is TRBV29-1, the J gene TRBJ2-2; D is unclear. V lost 4 bases and J 5 bases, leaving 14 bases between the germline ends. CDR1 and CDR2 from the germline V gene are SQVTM and ANQGSEA. This CDR3 is built from 14 residues.

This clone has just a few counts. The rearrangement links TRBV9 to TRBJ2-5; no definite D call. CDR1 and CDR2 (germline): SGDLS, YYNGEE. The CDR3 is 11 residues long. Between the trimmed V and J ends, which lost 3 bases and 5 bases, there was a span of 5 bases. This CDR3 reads CASSDEETQYF. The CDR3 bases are TGTGCCAGCAGCGACGAGGAGACCCAGTACTTC.

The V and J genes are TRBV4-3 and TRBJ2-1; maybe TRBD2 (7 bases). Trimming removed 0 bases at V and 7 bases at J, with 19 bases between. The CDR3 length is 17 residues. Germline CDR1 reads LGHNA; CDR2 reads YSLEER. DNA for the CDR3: TGCGCCAGCAGCCAAGAAGCAGGGGCGGGGGTGAGGAATGAGCAGTTCTTC. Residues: CASSQEAGAGVRNEQFF.

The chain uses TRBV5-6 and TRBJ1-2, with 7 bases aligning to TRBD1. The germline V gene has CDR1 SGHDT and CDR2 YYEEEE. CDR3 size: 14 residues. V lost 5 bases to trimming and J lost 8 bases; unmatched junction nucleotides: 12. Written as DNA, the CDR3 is TGTGCCAGCAGTTTGATAACAGGGGCGGGAGGCTACACCTTC. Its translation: CASSLITGAGGYTF.

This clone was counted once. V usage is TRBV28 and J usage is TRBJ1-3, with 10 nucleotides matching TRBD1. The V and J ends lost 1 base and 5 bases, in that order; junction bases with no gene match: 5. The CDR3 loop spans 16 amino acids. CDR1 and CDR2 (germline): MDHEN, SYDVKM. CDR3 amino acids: CASSLLAGQGRNTIYF. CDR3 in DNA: TGTGCCAGCAGTTTATTAGCGGGACAGGGGCGAAACACCATATATTTT. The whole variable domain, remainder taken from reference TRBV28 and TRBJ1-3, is DVKVTQSSRYLVKRTGEKVFLECVQDMDHENMFWYRQDPGLGLRLIYFSYDVKMKEKGDIPEGYSVSREKKERFSLILESASTNQTSMYLCASSLLAGQGRNTIYFGEGSWLTVV.

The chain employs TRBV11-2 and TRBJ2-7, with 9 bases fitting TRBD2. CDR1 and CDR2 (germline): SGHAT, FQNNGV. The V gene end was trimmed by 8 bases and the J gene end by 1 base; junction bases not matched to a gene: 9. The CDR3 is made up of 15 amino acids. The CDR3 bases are TGTGCCAGCGCGTCGAGCGGGGGGCTTTCCTACGAGCAGTACTTC. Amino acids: CASASSGGLSYEQYF. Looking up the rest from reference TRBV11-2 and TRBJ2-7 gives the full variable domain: EAGVAQSPRYKIIEKRQSVAFWCNPISGHATLYWYQQILGQGPKLLIQFQNNGVVDDSQLPKDRFSAERLKGVDSTLKIQPAKLEDSAVYLCASASSGGLSYEQYFGPGTRLTVT.

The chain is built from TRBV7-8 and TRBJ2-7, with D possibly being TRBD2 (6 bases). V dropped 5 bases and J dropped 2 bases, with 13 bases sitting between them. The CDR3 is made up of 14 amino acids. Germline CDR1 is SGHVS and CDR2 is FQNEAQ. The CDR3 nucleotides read TGTGCCAGCAGCCGGGGTGGGGGGACCTACGAGCAGTACGTC. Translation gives CASSRGGGTYEQYV.

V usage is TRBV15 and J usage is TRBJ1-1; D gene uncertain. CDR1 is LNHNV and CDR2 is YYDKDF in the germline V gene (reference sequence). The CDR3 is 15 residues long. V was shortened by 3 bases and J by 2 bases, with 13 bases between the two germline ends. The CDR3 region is CATSSPEDGNTEAFF. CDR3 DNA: TGTGCCACCAGCAGCCCGGAAGACGGCAACACTGAAGCTTTCTTT.

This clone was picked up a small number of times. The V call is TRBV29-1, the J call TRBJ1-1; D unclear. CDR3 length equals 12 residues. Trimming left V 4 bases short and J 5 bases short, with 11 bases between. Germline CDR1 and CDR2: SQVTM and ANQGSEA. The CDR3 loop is CSVVVRLTEAFF. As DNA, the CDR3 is TGCAGCGTTGTTGTAAGACTTACTGAAGCTTTCTTT.

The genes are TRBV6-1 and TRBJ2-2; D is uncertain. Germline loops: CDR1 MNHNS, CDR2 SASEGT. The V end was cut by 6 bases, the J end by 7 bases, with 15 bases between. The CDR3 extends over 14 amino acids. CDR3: CASSNGNAVGELFF. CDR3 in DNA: TGTGCCAGCAGCAATGGAAACGCGGTCGGGGAGCTGTTTTTT.